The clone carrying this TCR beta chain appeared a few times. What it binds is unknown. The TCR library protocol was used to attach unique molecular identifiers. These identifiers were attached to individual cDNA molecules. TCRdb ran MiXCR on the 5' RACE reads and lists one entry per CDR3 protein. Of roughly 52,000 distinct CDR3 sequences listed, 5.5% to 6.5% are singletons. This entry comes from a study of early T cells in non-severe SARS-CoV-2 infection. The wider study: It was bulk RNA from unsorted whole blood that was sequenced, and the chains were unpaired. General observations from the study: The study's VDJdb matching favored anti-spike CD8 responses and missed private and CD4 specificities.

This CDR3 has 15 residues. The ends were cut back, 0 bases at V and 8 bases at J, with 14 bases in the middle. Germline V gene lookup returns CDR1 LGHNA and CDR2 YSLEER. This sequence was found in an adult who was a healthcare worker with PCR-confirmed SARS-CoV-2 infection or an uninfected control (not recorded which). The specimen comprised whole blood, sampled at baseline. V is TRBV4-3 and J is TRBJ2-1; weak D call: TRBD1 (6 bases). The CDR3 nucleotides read TGCGCCAGCAGCCAAGATCTTGGTGGGGGCGATGAGCAGTTCTTC. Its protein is CASSQDLGGGDEQFF.